Reported below is one T cell receptor beta chain. This clone was recorded only once. Its antigen remains unidentified. Per-base qualities were not stored, and no clone one base away is much larger. CD8 naive samples were CD45RO-negative cells positively selected for CCR7, giving a CD45RA+CCR7+ population that excluded TemRA cells. The donors were healthy, HIV-negative adults who had no recently reported acute infections or vaccinations. All donors were Caucasian adults living in Nashville, Tennessee, USA. Blood was collected by leukapheresis, and PBMCs were isolated by Ficoll-Histopaque density gradient centrifugation and then cryopreserved in liquid nitrogen vapor phase. Purity and quantity of every magnetically sorted T cell population were checked by analytical flow cytometry. From each sorted fraction, genomic DNA was isolated and quantified by UV absorbance on a Nanodrop 2000c. This sample stems from a study of shared clonotypes between healthy human individuals (dated by TCRdb to about 2020). General notes on the study: The cohort comprised a couple of women and a few men aged 18 to 49 years. Per donor, three plates each were used for CD4 naive and CD4 memory, two for CD8 naive, and one for CD8 memory. The study deeply sequenced blood TCR repertoires of about 5 healthy adults to estimate repertoire size and the extent of clonotype sharing between individuals. Libraries were prepared and TCR repertoires were sequenced by different laboratories using diverse techniques, in order to increase sequencing depth and limit assay-specific biases. Each donor's leukapheresis produced roughly between about 0.9 and 9.5 billion PBMCs.

Using the deep immunoSEQ assay, TCR CDR3 regions were amplified from genomic DNA by multiplex PCR. Genomic DNA extracted from each cell subset was distributed evenly over all wells of several immunoSEQ 96-well plates, and each plate served as one replicate. For sorted subsets, 200 to 250 ng genomic DNA, equal to about 30,000 T cell genomes, was loaded into each replicate PCR. Purified libraries were measured with a Qubit 3.0 fluorometer, size-checked on a Bioanalyzer 2100, and measured again with the KAPA Library Quantification kit. Every immunoSEQ 96-well plate was sequenced on a dedicated single-read 150-cycle Illumina NextSeq 550 flow cell. For the original study's pipeline: Because only junctional sequences without quality scores were contained in the immunoSEQ output, filtering matching that applied to full-length reads could not be performed. Sequences were annotated with PyIR, a Python wrapper for IgBLAST v1.9, using IMGT germline references to assign V/J genes and CDR3. Reads with weak V/J assignments (E-value above 1e-6), missing CDR3, stop codons, out-of-frame junctions, or ambiguous translated residues were removed. V3J clonotypes were defined as sequences sharing the same inferred V gene, J gene, and CDR3 amino acid sequence. The percentage overlap between two repertoires was calculated by dividing the number of shared unique clonotypes by the size of the smaller repertoire. RTK rarefaction, the Chao1 estimator, and Recon v2.1 estimates of unobserved clonotypes were used to assess repertoire richness. OLGA was used to compute generation probabilities for all TCRbeta clonotypes that the gDNA method yielded from a few donors. TCRdb mirrors the immuneACCESS table, restricted to in-frame sequences. Some clones are absent from its copies; in checked studies, under half trace to an unresolved V gene, and the reason for the others is unknown. From that table come the V and J calls and clone size; the DNA was used to work out D and trimming. The sample has about 800,000 clones on record, 96% of them singletons. Of the sample, under 0.3% is held by the ten largest clones.

What the study reported, not specific to this receptor: Sampling was restricted to blood, and TCR repertoires in tissue are likely to differ from TCR repertoires in blood. Pairwise subsampling led to the expectation that sequencing depth would affect the degree of clonotype sharing among donors. When four donors were compared, the shared fraction of clonotypes was around 4.6% for naive CD4, approximately 3.5% for naive CD8, 2.3% for memory CD4, and 0.35% to 0.5% for memory CD8. Larger estimated clonotype richness was generally found for naive subsets than for memory subsets. Because the study included only a small number of donors, the genetic and exposure-history diversity represented was limited. Rarefaction of sorted-subset datasets indicated incomplete sequencing despite the large sequencing depth. Compared with non-shared clonotypes, clonotypes shared by all four sorted-subset donors had higher generation probabilities.

The V end loses 8 bases and the J end loses 0 bases, and a stretch of 11 bases separates them. The CDR3 starts with the cysteine, ends with the phenylalanine, and has 13 residues. Of the read, only the CDR3 DNA is kept; its 39 bases are in frame from base 1. The germline V gene (reference sequence) gives CDR1 as SEHNR and CDR2 as FQNEAQ. The sequence was collected from a man in his thirties or forties in good health. Specimen: naive CD8+ T cells sorted from blood. Reading the label with the study, this specimen's cell subset or site is: CD45RA+CCR7+. The chain couples TRBV7-9 to TRBJ2-7; tentative D gene TRBD2, with 5 bases matching. The CDR3 reads as follows: CASGGALSYEQYF. The nucleotides read TGTGCCAGCGGAGGAGCGCTCTCCTACGAGCAGTACTTC.